These 22 T cell receptor beta chains share one sample of origin, sequenced in a study of HIV-infected patients and healthy controls (dated by TCRdb to the mid-2010s). Library construction relied on 5' RACE. Instrument used: Illumina MiSeq. TCRdb reran the public reads through fastp at Q25 and MiXCR, keeping productive beta chains. For every CDR3 protein sequence, its rows merge into one entry that carries the most common genes and DNA. This sample comprises around 64,000 distinct CDR3 sequences, around 17% of them detected only once. Approximately 5% of the sample is taken by the ten largest. The sequenced sample consisted of CD4+ T cells from blood. Every receptor here comes from a human donor in good health.

The chain joins TRBV18 to TRBJ2-3, with TRBD2 matching 7 bases. V lost 1 base, J lost 5 bases, and 6 bases stayed unmatched. Germline CDR1 and CDR2: KGHSH and LQKENI. The CDR3 has 15 amino acids. The CDR3 loop reads CASSPLRESQDTQYF. The CDR3 region has the DNA TGTGCCAGCTCACCACTGCGGGAGAGTCAAGATACGCAGTATTTT.

This clonotype was seen more than once but under ten times. The chain uses TRBV20-1 and TRBJ2-1; 12 bases match TRBD2. Germline loops: CDR1 DFQATT, CDR2 SNEGSKA (reference sequence). Trimming at V came to 5 bases and at J to 7 bases, leaving 3 bases not matched to a gene. This CDR3 comprises 13 residues. DNA of the CDR3: TGCAGTGCTGTCGGACTAGCGGGGAATGAGCAGTTCTTC. Translation gives CSAVGLAGNEQFF.

This chain joins TRBV6-1 and TRBJ1-5, with D tentatively TRBD1 (6 bases). Germline CDR1 and CDR2: MNHNS and SASEGT. This CDR3 has 14 residues. Trimming shortened V by 7 bases and J by 5 bases, and 15 bases separated the two germline ends. The CDR3 is CASKGPGGHQPQHF. The CDR3 region has the DNA TGTGCCAGCAAGGGACCCGGGGGGCATCAGCCCCAGCATTTT.

V is TRBV7-2 and J is TRBJ2-3; 7 bases map to TRBD2. There are 14 residues in the CDR3. Germline lookup yields CDR1 SGHTA and CDR2 FQGNSA. V trimming: 5 bases; J trimming: 3 bases; junction bases outside the gene matches: 5. The chain's CDR3 is CASSQRDYTDTQYF. CDR3 sequence (DNA): TGTGCCAGCAGCCAACGGGACTATACAGATACGCAGTATTTT.

The gene calls are TRBV7-8 and TRBJ2-7; 9 bases line up with TRBD1. The CDR3 runs 15 residues. V dropped 5 bases and J dropped 1; count of bases not matched to a gene: 6. In germline, CDR1 is SGHVS, CDR2 FQNEAQ. CDR3: CASSRGTGYSYEQYF. In DNA form, the CDR3 reads TGTGCCAGCAGCCGTGGGACAGGGTATTCCTACGAGCAGTACTTC.

The table lists this clonotype with a few counts. The CDR3 reads CSGQQGSNQPQHF. Here the CDR3 DNA reads TGCAGTGGGCAGCAGGGGAGCAATCAGCCCCAGCATTTT. The chain joins TRBV20-1 to TRBJ1-5, with a possible D match to TRBD1 (6 bases). This CDR3 has 13 amino acids. The V and J ends lost 7 bases and 1 base respectively, with 11 bases between them. The germline V gene encodes CDR1 DFQATT and CDR2 SNEGSKA (reference sequence).

This clonotype turned up a few times. The chain is built from TRBV15 and TRBJ1-5; no reliable D call. The V end lost 3 bases, the J end lost 4 bases, and 10 bases lay between the germline ends. This CDR3 spans 14 amino acids. Germline V gene sequence: CDR1 LNHNV, CDR2 YYDKDF (reference sequence). The CDR3 region is CATSSSLRNQPQHF. The DNA of the CDR3 is TGTGCCACCAGCAGTTCTCTCAGGAATCAGCCCCAGCATTTT.

At least ten counts were recorded for this clonotype. The CDR3 bases are TGCAGTGCTCGATCCGCATCTAGCGGGGGGCACAATGAGCAGTTCTTC. As protein: CSARSASSGGHNEQFF. The rearrangement joins TRBV20-1 to TRBJ2-1; TRBD2 agrees at 11 bases. The length of the CDR3 is 16 residues. The V and J ends lost 5 bases and 5 bases, in that order; junction bases with no gene match: 11. Germline V gene lookup returns CDR1 DFQATT and CDR2 SNEGSKA (reference sequence).

Ten or more counts support this clonotype. This chain joins TRBV4-1 and TRBJ1-2, with a weak D call TRBD1 (5 bases). Looked up from germline, CDR1 is MGHRA and CDR2 is YSYEKL. V was shortened by 0 bases and J by 4 bases, with 18 bases between the two germline ends. The CDR3 has 17 amino acids. This chain's CDR3 is CASSQDWEGSQGYGYTF. The CDR3 bases are TGCGCCAGCAGCCAAGATTGGGAGGGGTCGCAGGGCTATGGCTACACCTTC.

This clonotype showed up many times. The gene calls are TRBV19 and TRBJ2-3; D remains ambiguous. Germline loops: CDR1 LNHDA, CDR2 SQIVND (reference sequence). The CDR3 totals 13 residues. V gave up 6 bases and J gave up 1 base, with 8 bases separating them. CDR3 residues: CASRPSGTDTQYF. The DNA for the CDR3 is TGTGCCAGTAGGCCCAGTGGCACAGATACGCAGTATTTT.

The J gene is TRBJ2-2, the V gene TRBV20-1; no clear D gene. V was cut by 3 bases and J by 6 bases, with 11 bases left in between. The germline V gene encodes CDR1 DFQATT and CDR2 SNEGSKA (reference sequence). The CDR3 is made up of 13 amino acids. This CDR3 is CSASHMGSGELFF. The CDR3 DNA is TGCAGTGCTAGCCACATGGGCTCCGGGGAGCTGTTTTTT.

V and J are TRBV11-3 and TRBJ2-1; D not certain. V dropped 4 bases and J dropped 8 bases, with 15 bases sitting between them. There are 14 residues in the CDR3. CDR1 is SGHNT, CDR2 YENEEA, per germline. The CDR3 here is CASSSPRARDEQFF. The CDR3 region has the DNA TGTGCCAGCAGCTCCCCCAGAGCTCGGGATGAGCAGTTCTTC.

A remark on this clonotype: The conserved closing phenylalanine or tryptophan is absent in this CDR3, likely reflecting a read error. The CDR3 reads CASSPSGQGIRDTQYL. CDR3 nucleotide sequence: TGTGCCAGCAGCCCCTCCGGACAGGGGATCAGAGATACGCAGTATTTA. V is TRBV7-9 and J is TRBJ2-3; TRBD1 matches at 9 bases. The V segment lost 5 bases and the J segment 5 bases; nucleotides outside the gene matches: 11. The CDR3 covers 16 residues. Germline CDR1 reads SEHNR; CDR2 reads FQNEAQ (reference sequence).

This clonotype was seen a handful of times. The rearrangement links TRBV20-1 to TRBJ2-5; D possibly corresponds to TRBD2 (5 bases). Germline CDR1 and CDR2: DFQATT and SNEGSKA (reference sequence). Trimming shortened V by 3 bases and J by 2 bases, and 19 bases separated the two germline ends. This CDR3 is built from 16 residues. The CDR3 sequence: CSASPVAGSLQETQYF. Here the CDR3 DNA reads TGCAGTGCTAGTCCGGTCGCGGGCAGCCTTCAAGAGACCCAGTACTTC.

The chain joins TRBV12-3 or TRBV12-4 to TRBJ1-5; D is ambiguous. Trimming removed 4 bases at V and 15 bases at J, with 16 bases between. The CDR3 covers 12 residues. CDR3 DNA: TGTGCCAGCAGTTCAAAAGGACGGCCAGTGCATTTT. Amino acids: CASSSKGRPVHF.

This clonotype was seen a few times. V and J are TRBV7-9 and TRBJ1-1; no clear D gene. The CDR3 is made up of 18 amino acids. Between the trimmed V and J ends, which lost 1 base and 1 base, there was a span of 19 bases. Germline V gives CDR1 SEHNR, CDR2 FQNEAQ (reference sequence). CDR3 region: CASSLVQETFGKNTEAFF. The CDR3 nucleotides read TGTGCCAGCAGCTTAGTTCAGGAGACATTTGGAAAGAACACTGAAGCTTTCTTT. The full variable domain, completed using reference TRBV7-9 and TRBJ1-1, is DTGVSQNPRHKITKRGQNVTFRCDPISEHNRLYWYRQTLGQGPEFLTYFQNEAQLEKSRLLSDRFSAERPKGSFSTLEIQRTEQGDSAMYLCASSLVQETFGKNTEAFFGQGTRLTVV.

The chain employs TRBV3-1 and TRBJ1-5, with D hard to call. The CDR3 runs to 14 residues. The germline gives CDR1 LGHDT, CDR2 YNNKEL (reference sequence). The V gene lost 1 base and the J gene lost 4 bases, with 8 bases spanning the gap. CDR3: CASSQGYGNQPQHF. As DNA, the CDR3 is TGTGCCAGCAGCCAAGGATATGGGAATCAGCCCCAGCATTTT.

This clonotype was detected a few times. The CDR3 sequence is CASSLQQQQETQYF. CDR3 in DNA: TGCGCCAGCAGCTTGCAACAACAGCAAGAGACCCAGTACTTC. V gene TRBV5-1 combines with J gene TRBJ2-5; no definite D call. This CDR3 spans 14 amino acids. The germline gives CDR1 SGHRS, CDR2 YFSETQ. Trimming stripped 1 base from V and 2 bases from J, with 9 bases between.

In its sample, this clonotype was seen a few times. The rearrangement uses TRBV3-1 and TRBJ1-1; tentative D call: TRBD1 (5 bases). With 7 bases removed from V and 4 bases from J, the gap between germline ends came to 16 bases. The CDR3 totals 14 residues. Germline CDR1 is LGHDT and CDR2 is YNNKEL (reference sequence). The CDR3 DNA follows: TGTGCCAGCAAACCATCAGGGTGGGTCACTGAAGCTTTCTTT. This sequence encodes CASKPSGWVTEAFF.

This clonotype was observed many times. The genes are TRBV6-2 or TRBV6-3 and TRBJ1-5, with D unresolved. With 2 bases removed from V and 4 bases from J, the gap between germline ends came to 9 bases. The CDR3 spans 14 residues. Per germline, CDR1 MNHEY and CDR2 SVGEGT. The CDR3 here is CASSYTGPNQPQHF. DNA of the CDR3: TGTGCCAGCAGTTACACTGGGCCGAATCAGCCCCAGCATTTT.

V and J are TRBV12-3 or TRBV12-4 and TRBJ2-5; 7 nucleotides match TRBD1. The CDR3 totals 15 residues. V trimming: 2 bases; J trimming: 1 base; junction bases outside the gene matches: 4. CDR3 amino acids: CASSLKNRGQETQYF. CDR3 nucleotide sequence: TGTGCCAGCAGTTTAAAGAACAGGGGCCAAGAGACCCAGTACTTC.

This clonotype was recorded at least ten times. This rearrangement joins TRBV20-1 to TRBJ1-2, with D possibly being TRBD1 (5 bases). This CDR3 contains 13 residues. Between the trimmed V and J ends, which lost 3 bases and 7 bases, there was a span of 15 bases. Germline V gene lookup returns CDR1 DFQATT and CDR2 SNEGSKA (reference sequence). In DNA form, the CDR3 reads TGCAGTGCTAGGAGAAAGGTTGGGGCTGGCTACACCTTC. Amino acids: CSARRKVGAGYTF.